The rows below give T cell receptor beta chains drawn from one sample of a study of OX40 agonist ivuxolimab in advanced cancers. TCRdb's table, derived via immunoSEQ multiplex PCR, lists solely in-frame clones and lacks some. The sample includes around 80,000 clones, approximately 89% seen only once; the top ten take roughly 0.18%. The source was CD4+ or CD8+ T cells sorted from blood, collected in a trial of the OX40 agonist ivuxolimab. The receptors were sampled from an adult with an advanced solid tumor such as melanoma, head and neck, liver or kidney cancer. CDR3s include the opening cysteine and the closing phenylalanine or tryptophan. Fields, in order: D gene, clone size, J gene, V gene, CDR3 DNA, CDR3 protein. The D gene is left open where the match is weak. Clone size appears in some rows only: once, few, many, or a class for an expanded clone.

TRBD2	-	TRBJ2-1	TRBV6-4	TGTGCCAGCAGTGATTCGGGAGGGCCCTACAATGAGCAGTTCTTC	CASSDSGGPYNEQFF
-	once	TRBJ2-7	TRBV6-5	TGTGCCAGCAGTAACCTAGGTTACGAGCAGTACTTC	CASSNLGYEQYF
-	-	TRBJ2-5	TRBV11-3	TGTGCCAGCAGCTTGGGGGACCAAGAGACCCAGTACTTC	CASSLGDQETQYF
TRBD1	-	TRBJ2-7	TRBV5-1	TGCGCCAGCATATGGGATATGACAGGGCCTACCTACGAGCAGTACTTC	CASIWDMTGPTYEQYF
TRBD1	-	TRBJ2-2	TRBV6-1	TGTGCCAGCAGTGAAATGGCAGGGGGCTACACCGGGGAGCTGTTTTTT	CASSEMAGGYTGELFF
-	-	TRBJ2-7	TRBV4-1	TGCGCCAGCAGCCAAGAGGCTCGGTTCCCCACCTACGAGCAGTACTTC	CASSQEARFPTYEQYF
-	-	TRBJ2-3	TRBV4-1	TGCGCCAGCAGCCAAGAATCAAAAGCTAGCACAGATACGCAGTATTTT	CASSQESKASTDTQYF
TRBD2	-	TRBJ2-3	TRBV9	TGTGCCAGCAGCCCCCGAGCGGGGGGAAGCACAGATACGCAGTATTTT	CASSPRAGGSTDTQYF
-	-	TRBJ1-4	TRBV7-2	TGTGCCAGCAGCTTTACTCCAATTGGCCGAGGGTCTAATGAAAAACTGTTTTTT	CASSFTPIGRGSNEKLFF
-	-	TRBJ2-3	TRBV4-2	TGTGCCAGCAGCGACGAAAAGCGTGGGCCGGATACGCAGTATTTT	CASSDEKRGPDTQYF
TRBD1	-	TRBJ1-1	TRBV5-8	TGTGCCAGCAGCTTGGAATGGACAGGGACCACTGAAGCTTTCTTT	CASSLEWTGTTEAFF
-	-	TRBJ1-4	TRBV10-2	TGCGCCAGCCGGGATGGAACTAATGAAAAACTGTTTTTT	CASRDGTNEKLFF
-	-	TRBJ2-2	TRBV6-1	TGTGCCAGCAGTGAGTCTGGGTCTGGAATCAACACCGGGGAGCTGTTTTTT	CASSESGSGINTGELFF
TRBD1	-	TRBJ2-5	TRBV19	TGTGCCAGTAGTTTCACGGGACAGGGGTCGGAGACCCAGTACTTC	CASSFTGQGSETQYF
TRBD1	-	TRBJ1-4	TRBV16	TGTGCCAGCAGCCAATCCGGGACAGGGCTACTTAATGAAAAACTGTTTTTT	CASSQSGTGLLNEKLFF
TRBD1	-	TRBJ2-4	TRBV7-9	TGTGCCAGCAGCACAGACAGGGTCGAGAGGAGACACATTCAGTACTTC	CASSTDRVERRHIQYF
-	once	TRBJ2-3	TRBV7-9	TGTGCCAGCAGCTTAGGACCCCGTCCGCAGTATTTT	CASSLGPRPQYF
TRBD1	-	TRBJ1-1	TRBV5-4	TGTGCCAGCAGCTTGGAGCCTAACAGGGGCAACACTGAAGCTTTCTTT	CASSLEPNRGNTEAFF
-	-	TRBJ2-5	TRBV7-8	TGTGCCAGCAGCTTTGTAAGGAGGGGTGAGACCCAGTACTTC	CASSFVRRGETQYF
-	-	TRBJ1-1	TRBV6-6	TGTGCCAGCAGCCTGACAGAGAACACTGAAGCTTTCTTT	CASSLTENTEAFF
-	-	TRBJ2-3	TRBV28	TGTGCCAGCAGTTTACGGGACACAGATACGCAGTATTTT	CASSLRDTDTQYF
TRBD1	-	TRBJ1-4	TRBV9	TGTGCCAGCAGCACCGGGACAGGGGGCCTGGGTGAAAAACTGTTTTTT	CASSTGTGGLGEKLFF
TRBD1	-	TRBJ2-7	TRBV6-1	TGTGCCAGCAGTGACGGCCTCGGGACAGGCTACGAGCAGTACTTC	CASSDGLGTGYEQYF
TRBD2	-	TRBJ2-3	TRBV7-8	TGTGCCAGCAGCTTAGGACTAGCGGGAGCGCATCGTAGAGCGAGCACAGATACGCAGTATTTT	CASSLGLAGAHRRASTDTQYF
-	-	TRBJ2-5	TRBV5-1	TGCGCCAGCAGCTTGGCCTTTGGAGCGGGCGAGACCCAGTACTTC	CASSLAFGAGETQYF
-	-	TRBJ1-2	TRBV19	TGTGCCAGTACTCGGGGACAACCCGGATATGGCTACACCTTC	CASTRGQPGYGYTF
-	-	TRBJ2-2	TRBV11-2	TGTGCCAGCAGACTGCTTGTCACCGGGGAGCTGTTTTTT	CASRLLVTGELFF
-	once	TRBJ1-5	TRBV28	TGTGCCACTCGGGGTCCGGCGAGCAATCAGCCCCAGCATTTT	CATRGPASNQPQHF
TRBD1	-	TRBJ1-5	TRBV10-3	TGTGCCATCAAGGGACAGGGGGGTCAGCCCCAGCATTTT	CAIKGQGGQPQHF
-	-	TRBJ1-5	TRBV5-8	TGTGCCAGCAGCCCTGCAGTGGGGGGGGCAATCAATCAGCCCCAGCATTTT	CASSPAVGGAINQPQHF
-	-	TRBJ2-7	TRBV2	TGTGCCAGCAGGAAAACAGGGAGTTACGAGCAGTACTTC	CASRKTGSYEQYF
TRBD1	-	TRBJ2-2	TRBV19	TGTGCCACTGGAGCAGGGGGCTGGACCGGGGAGCTGTTTTTT	CATGAGGWTGELFF
TRBD1	-	TRBJ2-7	TRBV25-1	TGTGCCAGCAGTGAACCGGGACAGGGGAGCTCCTACGAGCAGTACTTC	CASSEPGQGSSYEQYF
TRBD2	-	TRBJ2-5	TRBV5-6	TGTGCCAGCAGCCTGGGGCTAGCGGGAGGAGAGACCCAGTACTTC	CASSLGLAGGETQYF
TRBD1	-	TRBJ2-5	TRBV9	TGTGCCAGCAGCGTAGCCGGGACAGGGGGCCCTGAGACCCAGTACTTC	CASSVAGTGGPETQYF
TRBD2	-	TRBJ2-7	TRBV7-2	TGTGCCAGCAGCCCCGGGGTGGGAGGGACCTACGAGCAGTACTTC	CASSPGVGGTYEQYF
TRBD2	-	TRBJ2-7	TRBV19	TGTGCCAGTAGTCGATTAGCGGGTAACGAGCAGTACTTC	CASSRLAGNEQYF
-	-	TRBJ1-1	TRBV30	TGTGCCTGGAGACAAGCGAACACTGAAGCTTTCTTT	CAWRQANTEAFF
TRBD1	-	TRBJ1-2	TRBV6-1	TGTGCCAGCAGTGAACTATCCGGGACAGGGGGCTCTAACTATGGCTACACCTTC	CASSELSGTGGSNYGYTF
-	-	TRBJ1-1	TRBV5-1	TGCGCCAGCAGCTTGGGACTAGGGAACACTGAAGCTTTCTTT	CASSLGLGNTEAFF
-	-	TRBJ2-7	TRBV5-1	TGCGCCAGCAGCGGGTTAACGGGGGCCTCCTACGAGCAGTACTTC	CASSGLTGASYEQYF